The 22 T cell receptor beta chains listed next were all sequenced from one sample in a study of blood T cell repertoires in COVID-19. Sequenced by immunoSEQ multiplex PCR; TCRdb stores in-frame clones only, minus some. The table includes about 250,000 clones, roughly 86% detected once. The sequenced material came from peripheral blood. The receptors were gathered from a woman aged 55-70 years who had recovered from COVID-19.

Here the CDR3 DNA reads TGCGCCAGCAGCCCGGACAGGGTTTCGTTGGGCACCATATATTTT. Translated: CASSPDRVSLGTIYF. The V and J genes are TRBV5-1 and TRBJ1-3; 8 bases map to TRBD1. V lost 4 bases to trimming and J lost 9 bases; unmatched junction nucleotides: 12. The CDR3 runs to 15 residues. Germline V gene sequence: CDR1 SGHRS, CDR2 YFSETQ.

This clone is a singleton in its sample. The rearrangement joins TRBV14 to TRBJ2-7; TRBD1 matches 8 bases. The trim removed 3 bases at V and 1 base at J, leaving 8 bases unmatched. Per the germline V gene, CDR1 is SGHDN and CDR2 is FVKESK. The length of the CDR3 is 16 residues. The CDR3 sequence: CASSQRGTGPSYEQYF. In nucleotides, the CDR3 is TGTGCCAGCAGCCAGAGAGGGACAGGCCCGTCCTACGAGCAGTACTTC. Supplemented by reference TRBV14 and TRBJ2-7, the full variable domain reads EAGVTQFPSHSVIEKGQTVTLRCDPISGHDNLYWYRRVMGKEIKFLLHFVKESKQDESGMPNNRFLAERTGGTYSTLKVQPAELEDSGVYFCASSQRGTGPSYEQYFGPGTRLTVT.

The chain links TRBV7-3 to TRBJ2-7; the match to TRBD2 covers 7 bases. CDR1 is SGHTA, CDR2 FQGTGA, per germline. CDR3 size: 14 residues. J gave up 7 bases and V 6 bases, and 12 bases lay outside the gene matches. CDR3 nucleotide sequence: TGTGCCAGCAGTCCCGGGACCCCCGGGGGGGAGCAGTACTTC. It codes for CASSPGTPGGEQYF.

V and J are TRBV7-8 and TRBJ1-6; D gene unclear. In germline, CDR1 is SGHVS, CDR2 FQNEAQ. The length of the CDR3 is 13 residues. V lost 1 base to trimming and J lost 9 bases, with 7 bases between them. CDR3 loop: CASSLVVRSPLHF. The CDR3 nucleotides are TGTGCCAGCAGCTTAGTTGTGCGTTCACCCCTCCACTTT.

The chain recombines TRBV14 with TRBJ1-6; D is ambiguous. This CDR3 has 14 residues. V dropped 4 bases and J dropped 9 bases, with 13 bases sitting between them. Germline-derived CDR1 and CDR2 are SGHDN and FVKESK. CDR3 in amino acids: CASSPGGISSPLHF. In DNA, the CDR3 is TGTGCCAGCAGCCCCGGAGGGATTAGTTCACCCCTCCACTTT.

V and J are TRBV6-5 and TRBJ1-1; maybe TRBD1 (5 bases). In germline, CDR1 is MNHEY, CDR2 SVGAGI. V lost 8 bases to trimming and J lost 1 base, with 14 bases between them. The CDR3 length is 14 residues. CDR3: CASRMGGENTEAFF. The DNA of the CDR3 is TGTGCCAGCCGAATGGGGGGGGAGAACACTGAAGCTTTCTTT.

The chain links TRBV3-1 (or the pseudogene TRBV3-2) to TRBJ1-3; TRBD1 matches 8 bases. CDR1 is LGHDT and CDR2 is YNNKEL in the germline V gene (reference sequence). This CDR3 is 15 amino acids long. With 4 bases clipped from V and 8 bases from J, the junction kept 10 bases outside the gene matches. The DNA of the CDR3 is TGTGCCAGCAGCCGGATGGACAGGGTTGAGGACACCATATATTTT. It encodes CASSRMDRVEDTIYF.

The chain joins TRBV6-5 to TRBJ1-2; D gene ambiguous. Trimming stripped 2 bases from V and 2 bases from J, with 9 bases between. The germline V gene has CDR1 MNHEY and CDR2 SVGAGI. There are 14 residues in the CDR3. DNA of the CDR3: TGTGCCAGCAGTTACATGGGCCTGAACTATGGCTACACCTTC. Translated, it gives CASSYMGLNYGYTF.

The chain has TRBV6-5 and TRBJ1-2, with a possible D match to TRBD1 (6 bases). The CDR3 is made up of 15 amino acids. Trimming stripped 7 bases from V and 4 bases from J, with 19 bases between. Per germline, CDR1 MNHEY and CDR2 SVGAGI. CDR3 DNA sequence: TGTGCCAGCAATCCCCGGTCCCAGGGGATCTATGGCTACACCTTC. The encoded protein is CASNPRSQGIYGYTF.

This chain joins TRBV18 and TRBJ2-2; a possible D gene is TRBD1 (6 bases). Germline V lookup: CDR1 KGHSH, CDR2 LQKENI. Trimming left V 3 bases short and J 0 bases short, with 11 bases between. The CDR3 sequence is 16 residues long. Here the CDR3 reads CASSPGAPPNTGELFF. CDR3 nucleotide sequence: TGTGCCAGCTCACCGGGGGCCCCCCCGAACACCGGGGAGCTGTTTTTT.

The DNA of the CDR3 is TGCGCCAGCGGGACAGCGGGGGGGCCCGGCACAGATACGCAGTATTTT. Translated: CASGTAGGPGTDTQYF. J is TRBJ2-3 and V is TRBV5-1; 10 bases are a match to TRBD2. Trimming took 7 bases from V and 1 from J; bases not matched to a gene: 9. Germline V lookup: CDR1 SGHRS, CDR2 YFSETQ. CDR3 length equals 16 residues.

The chain recombines TRBV18 with TRBJ1-2, with 8 bases identical to TRBD1. This CDR3 comprises 15 residues. J lost 4 bases, V lost 2 bases, and 6 bases had no gene match. CDR1 is KGHSH, CDR2 LQKENI, per germline. DNA for the CDR3: TGTGCCAGCTCACCAACCGGGACAGGAGGCTATGGCTACACCTTC. It specifies CASSPTGTGGYGYTF.

The chain uses TRBV5-1 and TRBJ1-1, with D unresolved. V was clipped by 0 bases and J by 4 bases, with 7 bases between them. This CDR3 has 13 amino acids. Germline V CDR1 and CDR2: SGHRS, YFSETQ. The CDR3 DNA reads TGCGCCAGCAGCTTGGGATTCGGCACTGAAGCTTTCTTT. It is translated as CASSLGFGTEAFF.

The chain has TRBV28 and TRBJ1-5; D possibly corresponds to TRBD1 (6 bases). Germline CDR1 is MDHEN and CDR2 is SYDVKM. V gave up 4 bases and J gave up 3 bases, with 13 bases separating them. The CDR3 length is 15 residues. The CDR3 loop reads CASSSPPGANQPQHF. The CDR3 nucleotides read TGTGCCAGCAGTTCCCCTCCAGGGGCCAATCAGCCCCAGCATTTT. The entire variable domain, with the rest obtained from reference TRBV28 and TRBJ1-5, is as follows: DVKVTQSSRYLVKRTGEKVFLECVQDMDHENMFWYRQDPGLGLRLIYFSYDVKMKEKGDIPEGYSVSREKKERFSLILESASTNQTSMYLCASSSPPGANQPQHFGDGTRLSIL.

This CDR3 is CARSTRPPGTKFRGSNQPQHF. The CDR3 nucleotides read TGTGCCAGAAGCACCCGACCCCCCGGGACAAAATTCCGGGGTAGCAATCAGCCCCAGCATTTT. The rearrangement uses TRBV5-3 and TRBJ1-5; TRBD1 is a possible D gene (6 bases). TRBV5-3 falls under the ORF class, with uncertain function. The length of the CDR3 is 21 residues. Trimming left V 4 bases short and J 0 bases short, with 29 bases between.

The chain employs TRBV7-6 and TRBJ2-5; 7 bases map to TRBD2. V shed 5 bases and J 0 bases; nucleotides not matched to a gene: 6. The length of the CDR3 is 15 residues. Per germline, CDR1 SGHVS and CDR2 FNYEAQ. The CDR3 DNA reads as TGTGCCAGCAGCCGATTTAGCGGGTACCAAGAGACCCAGTACTTC. Protein sequence: CASSRFSGYQETQYF.

This chain links TRBV6-2 or TRBV6-3 with TRBJ2-1; TRBD1 matches 12 bases. After removal of 0 bases from V and 5 bases from J, the junction contained 11 bases not matched to a gene. The CDR3 has 19 amino acids. Looked up from germline, CDR1 is MNHEY and CDR2 is SVGEGT. The CDR3 DNA is TGTGCCAGCAGTTACTCGGGGACAGGGGGCACCCTGGGGAACAATGAGCAGTTCTTC. Translation: CASSYSGTGGTLGNNEQFF.

V and J are TRBV19 and TRBJ1-5; D call uncertain. Germline assignment: CDR1 LNHDA and CDR2 SQIVND (reference sequence). The CDR3 loop spans 12 amino acids. Trimming took off 3 bases at V and 6 bases at J, with 6 bases between the two ends. The CDR3 region has the DNA TGTGCCAGTAGTATCGGAGGTCAGCCCCAGCATTTT. Protein product: CASSIGGQPQHF.

This chain links TRBV6-5 with TRBJ2-3; D is unresolved. V gave up 2 bases and J gave up 0 bases, with 12 bases separating them. CDR1 is MNHEY, CDR2 SVGAGI, per germline. The CDR3 runs 16 residues. The CDR3 nucleotides are TGTGCCAGCAGTTACGGCGCGGTTAAGAGCACAGATACGCAGTATTTT. Encoded protein: CASSYGAVKSTDTQYF.

This sequence joins TRBV7-9 and TRBJ2-1, with D possibly matching TRBD1 (6 bases). Trimming left V 5 bases short and J 6 bases short, with 11 bases between. This CDR3 is 13 amino acids long. Per germline, CDR1 SEHNR and CDR2 FQNEAQ (reference sequence). The CDR3 loop reads CASSTTGINEQFF. The CDR3 DNA reads TGTGCCAGCAGCACAACAGGGATCAATGAGCAGTTCTTC.

The chain has TRBV27 and TRBJ2-4, with a possible D match to TRBD2 (6 bases). The CDR3 totals 16 residues. The V end lost 7 bases, the J end lost 1 base, and 17 bases lay between the germline ends. CDR1 and CDR2 (germline): MNHEY, SMNVEV (reference sequence). The CDR3 is CASTNWRDGAKNIQYF. CDR3 coding DNA: TGTGCCAGCACCAATTGGCGGGACGGTGCCAAAAACATTCAGTACTTC.

This chain uses TRBV18 with TRBJ1-6; D perhaps matches TRBD1 (5 bases). Trimming took off 4 bases at V and 5 bases at J, with 15 bases between the two ends. CDR3 length equals 16 residues. Germline CDR1 KGHSH, CDR2 LQKENI. CDR3 coding DNA: TGTGCCAGCTCACGGAGGGGAGTGGTGAATAATTCACCCCTCCACTTT. It is translated as CASSRRGVVNNSPLHF.